This TCR beta chain appears in the sequencing data of a study of glioma-infiltrating T cells after dendritic cell vaccination. Study in general: Autologous tumor lysate-pulsed dendritic cell vaccination was given between the early 2000s and the early 2010s.

Only in-frame clones appear in the TCRdb table, and some are missing; sequencing was by immunoSEQ multiplex PCR. The sample includes under 100,000 clones, more than 70% of them seen just once. The CDR3 spans 14 residues. Per the germline V gene, CDR1 is WSHSY and CDR2 is SAAADI. Trimming stripped 10 bases from V and 0 bases from J, with 12 bases between. This specimen was blood, taken before dendritic cell vaccination. The clonotype originates from a human donor with glioblastoma. The J gene is TRBJ2-2, the V gene TRBV10-2; no clear D. DNA for the CDR3: TGCGCCACCCGTATCACAGCGAACACCGGGGAGCTGTTTTTT. This gives the protein CATRITANTGELFF.